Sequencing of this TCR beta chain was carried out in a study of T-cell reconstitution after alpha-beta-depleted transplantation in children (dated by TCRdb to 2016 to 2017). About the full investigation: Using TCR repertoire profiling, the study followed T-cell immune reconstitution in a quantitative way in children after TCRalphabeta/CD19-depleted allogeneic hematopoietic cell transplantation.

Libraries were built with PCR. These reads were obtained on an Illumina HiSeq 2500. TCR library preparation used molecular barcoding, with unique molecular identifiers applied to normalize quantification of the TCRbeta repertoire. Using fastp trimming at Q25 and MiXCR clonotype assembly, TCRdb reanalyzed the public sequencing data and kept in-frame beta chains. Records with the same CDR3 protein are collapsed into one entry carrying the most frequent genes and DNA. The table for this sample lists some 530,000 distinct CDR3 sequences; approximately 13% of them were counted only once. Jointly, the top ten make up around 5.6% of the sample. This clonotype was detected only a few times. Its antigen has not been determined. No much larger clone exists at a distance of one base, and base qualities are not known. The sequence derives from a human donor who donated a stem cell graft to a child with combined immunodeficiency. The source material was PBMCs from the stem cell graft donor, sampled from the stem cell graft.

CDR3 reads: CATQTGYGYTF. The nucleotide sequence reads TGTGCCACCCAGACAGGCTATGGCTACACCTTC. The chain joins TRBV6-5 to TRBJ1-2; the best D guess is TRBD1, with 6 bases matching. The CDR3 spans 11 residues, from the cysteine through the phenylalanine. Only CDR3 DNA remains: 33 bases, in frame from the first base. The V end loses 10 bases and the J end loses 4 bases, and a stretch of 10 bases separates them. CDR1 and CDR2 are read off the germline V gene as MNHEY and SVGAGI.